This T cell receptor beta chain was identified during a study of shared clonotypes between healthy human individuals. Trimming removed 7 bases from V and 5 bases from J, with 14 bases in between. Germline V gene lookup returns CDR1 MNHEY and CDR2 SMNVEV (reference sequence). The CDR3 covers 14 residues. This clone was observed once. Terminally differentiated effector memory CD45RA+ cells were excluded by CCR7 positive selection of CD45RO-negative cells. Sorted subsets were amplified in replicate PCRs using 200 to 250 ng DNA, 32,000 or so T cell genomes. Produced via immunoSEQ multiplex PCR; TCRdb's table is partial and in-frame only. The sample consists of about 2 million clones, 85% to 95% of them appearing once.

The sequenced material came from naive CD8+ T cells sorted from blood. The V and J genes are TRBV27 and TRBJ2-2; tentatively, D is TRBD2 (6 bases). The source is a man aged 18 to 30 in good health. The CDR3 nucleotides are TGTGCCAGCACCTTCGTGGGGGGAACCGGGGAGCTGTTTTTT. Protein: CASTFVGGTGELFF.